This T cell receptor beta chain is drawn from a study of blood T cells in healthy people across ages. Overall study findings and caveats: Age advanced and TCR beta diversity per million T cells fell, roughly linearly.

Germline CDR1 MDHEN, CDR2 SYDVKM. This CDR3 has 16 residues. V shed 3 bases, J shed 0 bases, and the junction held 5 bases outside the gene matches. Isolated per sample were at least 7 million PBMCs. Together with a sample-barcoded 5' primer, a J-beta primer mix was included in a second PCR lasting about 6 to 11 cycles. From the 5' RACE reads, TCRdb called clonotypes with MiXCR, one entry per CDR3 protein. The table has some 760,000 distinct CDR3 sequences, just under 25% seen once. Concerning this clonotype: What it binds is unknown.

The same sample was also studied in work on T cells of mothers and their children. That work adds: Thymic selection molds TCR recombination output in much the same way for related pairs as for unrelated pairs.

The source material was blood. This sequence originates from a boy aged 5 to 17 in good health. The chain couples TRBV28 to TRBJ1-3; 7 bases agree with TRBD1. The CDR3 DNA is TGTGCCAGCAGTTTGGCGGGACAGTACTCTGGAAACACCATATATTTT. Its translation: CASSLAGQYSGNTIYF. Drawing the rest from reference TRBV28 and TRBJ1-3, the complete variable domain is DVKVTQSSRYLVKRTGEKVFLECVQDMDHENMFWYRQDPGLGLRLIYFSYDVKMKEKGDIPEGYSVSREKKERFSLILESASTNQTSMYLCASSLAGQYSGNTIYFGEGSWLTVV.